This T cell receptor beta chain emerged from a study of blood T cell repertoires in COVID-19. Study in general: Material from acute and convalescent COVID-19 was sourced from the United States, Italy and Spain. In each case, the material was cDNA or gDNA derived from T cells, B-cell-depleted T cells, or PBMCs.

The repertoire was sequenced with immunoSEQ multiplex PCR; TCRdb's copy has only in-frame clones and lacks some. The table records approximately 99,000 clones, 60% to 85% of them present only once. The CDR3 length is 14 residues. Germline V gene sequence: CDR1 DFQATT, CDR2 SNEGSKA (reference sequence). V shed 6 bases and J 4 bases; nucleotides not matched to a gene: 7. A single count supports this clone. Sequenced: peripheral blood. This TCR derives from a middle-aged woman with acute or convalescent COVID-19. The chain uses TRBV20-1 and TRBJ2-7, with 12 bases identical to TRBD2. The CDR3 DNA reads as TGCAGTGCGAGTGGGACTAGCGGGCTGTACGAGCAGTACTTC. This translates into CSASGTSGLYEQYF.